A single sample gave rise to the 26 T cell receptor beta chains below, sequenced in a study of T cell responses to AZD1222 COVID-19 vaccine (dated by TCRdb to about 2021). Libraries were built with the immunoSEQ multiplex PCR assay. TCRdb took this table from immuneACCESS and kept in-frame rearrangements with V and J called. Such tables lack part of the clones; where checked against another copy, unresolved V genes explain under half of the gap, and the rest is unexplained. Here the sample has around 100,000 clones; 88% occur a single time. Of the sample, about 1.8% is held by the ten largest clones. The time point label, as the study defines it: baseline before first vaccination. Material: peripheral blood, obtained on day 0 of AZD1222 vaccination. The receptors were sampled from an adult in good health.

This clone was observed once. This sequence joins TRBV5-1 and TRBJ1-2, with TRBD1 matching 8 bases. V lost 1 base and J lost 4; bases outside the gene matches: 15. The CDR3 covers 18 residues. Germline V gene data show CDR1 as SGHRS and CDR2 as YFSETQ. CDR3 loop: CASSLNPAGGAEIYGYTF. CDR3 bases: TGCGCCAGCAGCTTGAACCCGGCAGGGGGCGCGGAGATCTATGGCTACACCTTC.

This clone was counted only a few times. The chain combines TRBV11-2 with TRBJ2-7; TRBD1 might be the D (6 bases). Per the germline V gene, CDR1 is SGHAT and CDR2 is FQNNGV. V was pared by 7 bases and J by 4 bases, with 17 bases between. The CDR3 runs 14 residues. The CDR3 sequence: CASTRQGTLYEQYF. In DNA form, the CDR3 reads TGTGCCAGCACCCGGCAGGGGACATTATACGAGCAGTACTTC.

This clone was detected only a few times. J is TRBJ2-1 and V is TRBV6-5, with 9 bases that match TRBD2. The V gene's germline CDR1 is MNHEY and CDR2 SVGAGI. V shed 2 bases, J shed 8 bases, and the junction held 7 bases outside the gene matches. This CDR3 spans 15 amino acids. In nucleotides, the CDR3 is TGTGCCAGCAGTTACGGTGCGGGAGGGTTCGATGAGCAGTTCTTC. Its protein product is CASSYGAGGFDEQFF.

The chain couples TRBV7-3 to TRBJ2-3; perhaps TRBD2 as D (5 bases). The CDR3 consists of 15 residues. V dropped 5 bases and J dropped 2 bases, with 14 bases sitting between them. Germline values: CDR1 SGHTA, CDR2 FQGTGA. CDR3 DNA: TGTGCCAGCAGCCCCTTAACTAGTCTCACAGATACGCAGTATTTT. Translating gives CASSPLTSLTDTQYF.

CDR3 bases: TGCGCCAGCAGCCAAGAGACTCGGGGCGTCTCCTACGAGCAGTACTTC. The encoded protein is CASSQETRGVSYEQYF. The chain combines TRBV4-1 with TRBJ2-7; D may correspond to TRBD1 or TRBD2 (5 bases each). The ends were cut back, 0 bases at V and 0 bases at J, with 12 bases in the middle. The CDR3 sequence is 16 residues long. CDR1 and CDR2 from the germline V gene are MGHRA and YSYEKL.

This clone was recorded only once. The chain has TRBV7-3 and TRBJ2-1; 14 nucleotides match TRBD2. The length of the CDR3 is 16 residues. Germline loops: CDR1 SGHTA, CDR2 FQGTGA. V trimming: 3 bases; J trimming: 7 bases; junction bases outside the gene matches: 5. The CDR3 is CASSLPGTSGRNEQFF. The CDR3 DNA is TGTGCCAGCAGCTTGCCCGGGACTAGCGGGAGAAATGAGCAGTTCTTC.

The rearrangement uses TRBV19 and TRBJ2-7, with D possibly matching TRBD1 (6 bases). V dropped 3 bases and J dropped 3 bases, with 9 bases sitting between them. Germline values: CDR1 LNHDA, CDR2 SQIVND (reference sequence). CDR3 length equals 13 residues. The DNA for the CDR3 is TGTGCCAGTAGTATCGGACAGATCTACGAGCAGTACTTC. This codes for CASSIGQIYEQYF.

The V call is TRBV6-5, the J call TRBJ1-4; D uncertain. Germline CDR1 is MNHEY and CDR2 is SVGAGI. V gave up 7 bases and J gave up 0 bases, with 12 bases separating them. The CDR3 contains 15 residues. The CDR3 spells CASTTRGATNEKLFF. CDR3 DNA sequence: TGTGCCAGCACCACCCGCGGGGCAACTAATGAAAAACTGTTTTTT.

V gene TRBV2 combines with J gene TRBJ2-2, with D tentatively TRBD1 (6 bases). Per germline, CDR1 SNHLY and CDR2 FYNNEI. The CDR3 is made up of 14 amino acids. V lost 5 bases and J 5 bases, leaving 12 bases between the germline ends. CDR3 sequence (DNA): TGTGCCAGCAGTTTACTCGGACAGACCGGGGAGCTGTTTTTT. Protein product: CASSLLGQTGELFF. The full variable domain, rest sourced from reference TRBV2 and TRBJ2-2, is EPEVTQTPSHQVTQMGQEVILRCVPISNHLYFYWYRQILGQKVEFLVSFYNNEISEKSEIFDDQFSVERPDGSNFTLKIRSTKLEDSAMYFCASSLLGQTGELFFGEGSRLTVL.

This clone was seen more than once but under ten times. The chain couples TRBV7-9 to TRBJ2-5; 9 bases map to TRBD1. CDR1 and CDR2 from the germline V gene are SEHNR and FQNEAQ (reference sequence). This CDR3 has 15 amino acids. Trimming removed 2 bases from V and 3 bases from J; junction bases left unmatched: 4. CDR3 in amino acids: CASSLFRTGEETQYF. CDR3 bases: TGTGCCAGCAGCTTATTTCGGACAGGGGAAGAGACCCAGTACTTC.

The chain carries TRBV27 and TRBJ1-2; D perhaps matches TRBD1 (5 bases). Looked up from germline, CDR1 is MNHEY and CDR2 is SMNVEV (reference sequence). CDR3 size: 16 residues. Trimming took 3 bases from V and 4 from J, leaving 18 bases between them. Here the CDR3 reads CASSFGQTAGRYGYTF. DNA for the CDR3: TGTGCCAGCAGTTTTGGGCAGACGGCGGGACGCTATGGCTACACCTTC.

The chain uses TRBV29-1 and TRBJ1-1; D gene unclear. V was pared by 3 bases and J by 1 base, with 12 bases between. There are 14 residues in the CDR3. Germline-derived CDR1 and CDR2 are SQVTM and ANQGSEA. CDR3 in DNA: TGCAGCGTTGATGATGTGGGTTCGAACACTGAAGCTTTCTTT. Protein: CSVDDVGSNTEAFF. The full variable domain, completed using reference TRBV29-1 and TRBJ1-1, is SAVISQKPSRDICQRGTSLTIQCQVDSQVTMMFWYRQQPGQSLTLIATANQGSEATYESGFVIDKFPISRPNLTFSTLTVSNMSPEDSSIYLCSVDDVGSNTEAFFGQGTRLTVV.

This sequence joins TRBV24-1 and TRBJ1-1, with D possibly TRBD1 on 6 matching bases. CDR3 length: 15 amino acids. Germline V CDR1 and CDR2: KGHDR, SFDVKD. V lost 5 bases, J lost 3 bases, and 15 bases lay in between. The CDR3 region is CATSGVAGVDTEAFF. In nucleotides, the CDR3 is TGTGCCACCAGTGGAGTTGCAGGGGTAGACACTGAAGCTTTCTTT.

The rearrangement uses TRBV15 and TRBJ1-6; tentative D call: TRBD1 (6 bases). Deletions cut 0 bases from V and 7 bases from J, with 10 bases between. Germline loops: CDR1 LNHNV, CDR2 YYDKDF (reference sequence). This CDR3 has 15 residues. The CDR3 here is CATSREAGENSPLHF. CDR3 nucleotides: TGTGCCACCAGCAGAGAAGCAGGGGAGAATTCACCCCTCCACTTT.

The rearrangement joins TRBV25-1 to TRBJ1-5, with D unclear. V lost 4 bases, J lost 2 bases, and 6 bases lay in between. The CDR3 is 13 amino acids. CDR1 MGHDK and CDR2 SYGVNS come from the germline V gene. The chain's CDR3 is CASSGVGNQPQHF. The CDR3 DNA follows: TGTGCCAGCAGTGGAGTTGGCAATCAGCCCCAGCATTTT.

The chain recombines TRBV5-4 with TRBJ2-1; 8 bases agree with TRBD2. CDR1 and CDR2 from the germline V gene are SGHNT and YYREEE (reference sequence). The J segment lost 8 bases and the V segment lost 4 bases, leaving 11 bases of the junction unmatched. The CDR3 spans 15 residues. CDR3: CASSAGLVISDEQFF. DNA for the CDR3: TGTGCCAGCAGCGCGGGACTAGTGATTTCCGATGAGCAGTTCTTC.

This rearrangement joins TRBV6-2 or TRBV6-3 to TRBJ2-3, with D perhaps matching TRBD1 (5 bases). V lost 2 bases, J lost 0 bases, and 12 bases lay in between. Germline values: CDR1 MNHEY, CDR2 SVGEGT. This CDR3 comprises 16 residues. DNA of the CDR3: TGTGCCAGCAGTTACCTTCAGGGAACTAGCACAGATACGCAGTATTTT. Residues: CASSYLQGTSTDTQYF.

The chain employs TRBV4-1 and TRBJ1-5; possibly TRBD1 for D (6 bases). CDR3 size: 14 residues. Trimming removed 2 bases from V and 4 bases from J, with 9 bases in between. CDR1 is MGHRA and CDR2 is YSYEKL in the germline V gene. The CDR3 DNA sequence: TGCGCCAGCAGCCAACAAACAGGGAATCAGCCCCAGCATTTT. It is translated as CASSQQTGNQPQHF.

V usage is TRBV19 and J usage is TRBJ1-1, with D tentatively TRBD1 (5 bases). Between the trimmed V and J ends, which lost 3 bases and 3 bases, there was a span of 14 bases. Per germline, CDR1 LNHDA and CDR2 SQIVND (reference sequence). CDR3 length: 15 amino acids. The CDR3 nucleotides read TGTGCCAGTAGTATTTCTCAGGGTAGGTACACTGAAGCTTTCTTT. It is translated as CASSISQGRYTEAFF.

V usage is TRBV24-1 and J usage is TRBJ2-7; TRBD2 might be the D (6 bases). Germline V gene data show CDR1 as KGHDR and CDR2 as SFDVKD. This CDR3 is 13 amino acids long. The germline V and J ends were trimmed by 9 bases and 5 bases, with 16 bases remaining between them. CDR3 sequence reads: CATAMGGRDEQYF. DNA of the CDR3: TGTGCCACCGCTATGGGGGGAAGGGACGAGCAGTACTTC.

V gene TRBV28 combines with J gene TRBJ1-6; unclear D gene. Trimming stripped 6 bases from V and 6 bases from J, with 6 bases between. Germline assignment: CDR1 MDHEN and CDR2 SYDVKM. The CDR3 contains 12 residues. In nucleotides, the CDR3 is TGTGCCAGCAGAATACTTAATTCACCCCTCCACTTT. This gives the protein CASRILNSPLHF.

V usage is TRBV20-1 and J usage is TRBJ2-1; the D is unclear. V was pared by 3 bases and J by 0 bases, with 18 bases between. The CDR3 consists of 17 residues. CDR1 and CDR2 (germline): DFQATT, SNEGSKA (reference sequence). The CDR3, as DNA: TGCAGTGCTAGTAATGACCGTAGAAGGAGCTCCTACAATGAGCAGTTCTTC. Translation: CSASNDRRRSSYNEQFF.

V gene TRBV7-3 combines with J gene TRBJ1-6; the match to TRBD1 covers 10 bases. The trim removed 5 bases at V and 7 bases at J, leaving 8 bases unmatched. The germline V gene has CDR1 SGHTA and CDR2 FQGTGA. CDR3 size: 16 residues. CDR3 in DNA: TGTGCCAGCAGCCAACGTGGGACAGGGGTCAATTCACCCCTCCACTTT. Translated: CASSQRGTGVNSPLHF.

The count of this clone is one. DNA of the CDR3: TGTGCCAGCTCCGGAGGCACAGGGCTTAACTATGGCTACACCTTC. This gives the protein CASSGGTGLNYGYTF. This chain uses TRBV18 with TRBJ1-2; a weak D match, TRBD1 (6 bases). The germline gives CDR1 KGHSH, CDR2 LQKENI. The CDR3 is 15 amino acids. Trimming took off 6 bases at V and 1 base at J, with 15 bases between the two ends.

This clone has a single count. The CDR3 coding sequence is TGTGCCAGCAGTGAAGGCCGGACAGGGCGGCCAAGGGAGACCCAGTACTTC. Translation: CASSEGRTGRPRETQYF. V and J are TRBV2 and TRBJ2-5; 8 nucleotides match TRBD1. In germline, CDR1 is SNHLY, CDR2 FYNNEI. The CDR3 is 17 residues long. The V segment lost 1 base and the J segment 5 bases; nucleotides outside the gene matches: 12.

V gene TRBV12-5 combines with J gene TRBJ1-5, with a tentative D call TRBD1 (6 bases). Trimming took off 7 bases at V and 6 bases at J, with 19 bases between the two ends. The CDR3 sequence is 15 residues long. Germline V gene data show CDR1 as LGHNT and CDR2 as FRNRAP. CDR3 bases: TGTGCTAGTGTTACCCTTTACAGGGATTCTCAGCCCCAGCATTTT. Translation gives CASVTLYRDSQPQHF.